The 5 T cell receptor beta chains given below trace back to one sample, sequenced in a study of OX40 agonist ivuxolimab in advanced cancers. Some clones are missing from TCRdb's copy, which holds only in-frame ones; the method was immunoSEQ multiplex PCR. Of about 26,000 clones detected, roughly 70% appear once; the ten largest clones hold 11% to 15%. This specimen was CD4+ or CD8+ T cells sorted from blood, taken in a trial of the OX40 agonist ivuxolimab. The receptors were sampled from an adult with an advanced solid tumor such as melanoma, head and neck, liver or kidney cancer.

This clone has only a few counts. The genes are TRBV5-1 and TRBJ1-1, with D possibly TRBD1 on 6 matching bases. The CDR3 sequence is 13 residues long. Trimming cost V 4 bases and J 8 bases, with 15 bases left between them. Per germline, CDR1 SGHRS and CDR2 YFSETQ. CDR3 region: CASSLASGVEAFF. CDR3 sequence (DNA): TGCGCCAGCAGCCTAGCCTCAGGGGTAGAAGCTTTCTTT.

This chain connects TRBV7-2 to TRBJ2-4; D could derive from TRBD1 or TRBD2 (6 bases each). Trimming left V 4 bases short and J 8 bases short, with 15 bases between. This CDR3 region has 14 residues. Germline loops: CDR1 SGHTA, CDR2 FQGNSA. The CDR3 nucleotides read TGTGCCAGCAGCTGGCTAGCGAAGGGGGACATTCAGTACTTC. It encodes CASSWLAKGDIQYF.

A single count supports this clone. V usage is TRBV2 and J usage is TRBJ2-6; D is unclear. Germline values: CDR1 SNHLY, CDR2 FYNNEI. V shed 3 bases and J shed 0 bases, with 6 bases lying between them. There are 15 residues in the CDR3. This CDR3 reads CASSDLFSGANVLTF. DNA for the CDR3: TGTGCCAGCAGTGACCTTTTCTCTGGGGCCAACGTCCTGACTTTC.

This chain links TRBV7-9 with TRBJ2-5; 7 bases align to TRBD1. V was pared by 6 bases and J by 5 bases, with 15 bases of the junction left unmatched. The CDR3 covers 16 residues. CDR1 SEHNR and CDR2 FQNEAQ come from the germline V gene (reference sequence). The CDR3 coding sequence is TGTGCCAGCAGGTCCTCGAGGGACAGTGGGATCGAGACCCAGTACTTC. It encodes CASRSSRDSGIETQYF. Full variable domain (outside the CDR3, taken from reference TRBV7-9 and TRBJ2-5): DTGVSQNPRHKITKRGQNVTFRCDPISEHNRLYWYRQTLGQGPEFLTYFQNEAQLEKSRLLSDRFSAERPKGSFSTLEIQRTEQGDSAMYLCASRSSRDSGIETQYFGPGTRLLVL.

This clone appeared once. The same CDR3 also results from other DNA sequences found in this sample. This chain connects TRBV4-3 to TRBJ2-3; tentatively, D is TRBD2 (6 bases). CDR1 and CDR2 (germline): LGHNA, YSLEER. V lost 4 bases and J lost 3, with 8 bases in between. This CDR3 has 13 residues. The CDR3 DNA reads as TGCGCCAGCAGCCCTGGGGGGACAGATACGCAGTATTTT. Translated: CASSPGGTDTQYF.